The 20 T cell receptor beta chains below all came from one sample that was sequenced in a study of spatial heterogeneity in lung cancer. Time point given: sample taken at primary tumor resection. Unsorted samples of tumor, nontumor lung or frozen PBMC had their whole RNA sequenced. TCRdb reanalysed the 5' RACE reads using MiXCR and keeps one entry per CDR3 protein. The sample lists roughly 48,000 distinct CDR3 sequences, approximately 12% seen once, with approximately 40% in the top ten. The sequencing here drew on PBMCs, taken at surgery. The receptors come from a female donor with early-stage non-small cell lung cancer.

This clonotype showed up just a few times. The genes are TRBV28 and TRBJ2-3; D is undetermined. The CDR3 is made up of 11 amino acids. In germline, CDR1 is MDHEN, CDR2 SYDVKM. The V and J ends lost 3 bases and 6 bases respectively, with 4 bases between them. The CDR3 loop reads CASSLWDTQYF. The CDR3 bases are TGTGCCAGCAGTTTGTGGGATACGCAGTATTTT.

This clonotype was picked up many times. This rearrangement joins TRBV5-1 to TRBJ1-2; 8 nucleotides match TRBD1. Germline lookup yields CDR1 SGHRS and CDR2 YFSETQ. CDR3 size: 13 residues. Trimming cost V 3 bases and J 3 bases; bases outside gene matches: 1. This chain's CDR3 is CASSSTGDYGYTF. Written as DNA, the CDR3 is TGCGCCAGCAGCTCGACAGGGGACTATGGCTACACCTTC. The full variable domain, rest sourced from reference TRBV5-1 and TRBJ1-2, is KAGVTQTPRYLIKTRGQQVTLSCSPISGHRSVSWYQQTPGQGLQFLFEYFSETQRNKGNFPGRFSGRQFSNSRSEMNVSTLELGDSALYLCASSSTGDYGYTFGSGTRLTVV.

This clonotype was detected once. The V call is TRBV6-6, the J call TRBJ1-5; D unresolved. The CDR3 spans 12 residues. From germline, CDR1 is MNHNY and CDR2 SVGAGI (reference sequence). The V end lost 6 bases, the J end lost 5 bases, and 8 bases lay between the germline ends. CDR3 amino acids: CASSRGDQPQHF. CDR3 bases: TGTGCCAGCAGCAGAGGAGATCAGCCCCAGCATTTT.

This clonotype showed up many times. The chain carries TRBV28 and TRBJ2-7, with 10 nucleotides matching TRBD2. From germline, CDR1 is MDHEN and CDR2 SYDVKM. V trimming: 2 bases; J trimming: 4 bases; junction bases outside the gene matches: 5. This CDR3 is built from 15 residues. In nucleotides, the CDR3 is TGTGCCAGCAGTTTAGGATCTAGCGGGGGTTACGAGCAGTACTTC. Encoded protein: CASSLGSSGGYEQYF.

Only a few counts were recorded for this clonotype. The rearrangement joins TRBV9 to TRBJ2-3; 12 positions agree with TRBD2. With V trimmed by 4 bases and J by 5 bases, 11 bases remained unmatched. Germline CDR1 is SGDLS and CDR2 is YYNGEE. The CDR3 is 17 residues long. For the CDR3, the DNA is TGTGCCAGCAGCACCCCTCTAGCGGGGGGGCGGGGAGATACGCAGTATTTT. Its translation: CASSTPLAGGRGDTQYF. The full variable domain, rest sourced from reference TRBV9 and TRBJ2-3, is DSGVTQTPKHLITATGQRVTLRCSPRSGDLSVYWYQQSLDQGLQFLIQYYNGEERAKGNILERFSAQQFPDLHSELNLSSLELGDSALYFCASSTPLAGGRGDTQYFGPGTRLTVL.

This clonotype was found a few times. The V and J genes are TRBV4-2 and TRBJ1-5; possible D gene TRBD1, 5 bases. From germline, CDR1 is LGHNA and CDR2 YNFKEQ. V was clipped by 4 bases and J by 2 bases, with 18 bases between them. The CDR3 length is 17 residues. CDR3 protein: CASSPDGGIVGNQPQHF. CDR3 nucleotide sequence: TGTGCCAGCAGCCCGGACGGGGGAATAGTCGGCAATCAGCCCCAGCATTTT.

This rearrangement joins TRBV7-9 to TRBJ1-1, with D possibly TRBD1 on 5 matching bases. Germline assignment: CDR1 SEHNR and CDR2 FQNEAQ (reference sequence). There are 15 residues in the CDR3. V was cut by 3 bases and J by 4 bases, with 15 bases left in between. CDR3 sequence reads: CASSFATSRGTEAFF. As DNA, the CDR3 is TGTGCCAGCAGCTTCGCCACATCTAGGGGCACTGAAGCTTTCTTT. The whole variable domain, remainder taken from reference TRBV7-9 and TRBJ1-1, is DTGVSQNPRHKITKRGQNVTFRCDPISEHNRLYWYRQTLGQGPEFLTYFQNEAQLEKSRLLSDRFSAERPKGSFSTLEIQRTEQGDSAMYLCASSFATSRGTEAFFGQGTRLTVV.

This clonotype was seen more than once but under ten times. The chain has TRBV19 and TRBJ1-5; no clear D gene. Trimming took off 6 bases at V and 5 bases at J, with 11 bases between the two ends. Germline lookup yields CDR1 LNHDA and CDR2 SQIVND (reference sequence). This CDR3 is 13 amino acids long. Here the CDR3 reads CASRLRLDQPQHF. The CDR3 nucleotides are TGTGCCAGTAGACTTAGACTCGATCAGCCCCAGCATTTT.

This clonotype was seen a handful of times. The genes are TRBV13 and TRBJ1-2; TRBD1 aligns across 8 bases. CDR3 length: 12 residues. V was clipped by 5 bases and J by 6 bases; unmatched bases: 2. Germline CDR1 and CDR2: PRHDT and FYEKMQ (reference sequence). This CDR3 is CASSPGGHGYTF. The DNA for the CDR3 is TGTGCCAGCAGCCCAGGGGGCCATGGCTACACCTTC.

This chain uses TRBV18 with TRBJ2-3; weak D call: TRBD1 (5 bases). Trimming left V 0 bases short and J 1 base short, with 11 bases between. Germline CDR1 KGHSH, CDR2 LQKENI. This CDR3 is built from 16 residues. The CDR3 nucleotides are TGTGCCAGCTCACCACCGGGGCATAGAGGCACAGATACGCAGTATTTT. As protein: CASSPPGHRGTDTQYF.

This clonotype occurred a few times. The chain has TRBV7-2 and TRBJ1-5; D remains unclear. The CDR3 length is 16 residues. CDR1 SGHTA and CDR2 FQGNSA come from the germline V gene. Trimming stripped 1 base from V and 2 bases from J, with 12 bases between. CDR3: CASSLVGFHGNQPQHF. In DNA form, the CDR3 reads TGTGCCAGCAGCTTAGTTGGCTTTCATGGCAATCAGCCCCAGCATTTT.

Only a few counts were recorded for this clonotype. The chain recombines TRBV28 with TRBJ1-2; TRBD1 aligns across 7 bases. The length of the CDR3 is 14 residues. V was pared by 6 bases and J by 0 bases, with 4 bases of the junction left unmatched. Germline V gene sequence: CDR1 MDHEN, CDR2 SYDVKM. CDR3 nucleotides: TGTGCCAGCAGATCAGGGGGGGCTAACTATGGCTACACCTTC. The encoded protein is CASRSGGANYGYTF.

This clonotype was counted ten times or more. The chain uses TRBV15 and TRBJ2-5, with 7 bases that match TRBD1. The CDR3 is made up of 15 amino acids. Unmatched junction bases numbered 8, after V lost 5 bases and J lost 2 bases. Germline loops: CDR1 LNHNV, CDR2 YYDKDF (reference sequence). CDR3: CATSEQGWGQETQYF. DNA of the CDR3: TGTGCCACCAGCGAACAGGGGTGGGGGCAAGAGACCCAGTACTTC. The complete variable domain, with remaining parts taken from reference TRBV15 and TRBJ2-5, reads DAMVIQNPRYQVTQFGKPVTLSCSQTLNHNVMYWYQQKSSQAPKLLFHYYDKDFNNEADTPDNFQSRRPNTSFCFLDIRSPGLGDTAMYLCATSEQGWGQETQYFGPGTRLLVL.

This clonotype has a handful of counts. CDR3 sequence: CASSYPLAANTGELFF. Written as DNA, the CDR3 is TGTGCCAGCAGTTACCCATTAGCGGCCAACACCGGGGAGCTGTTTTTT. J is TRBJ2-2 and V is TRBV6-2 or TRBV6-3, with D possibly matching TRBD2 (6 bases). The V gene lost 2 bases and the J gene lost 2 bases, with 12 bases spanning the gap. The CDR3 extends over 16 amino acids. Germline V gene sequence: CDR1 MNHEY, CDR2 SVGEGT.

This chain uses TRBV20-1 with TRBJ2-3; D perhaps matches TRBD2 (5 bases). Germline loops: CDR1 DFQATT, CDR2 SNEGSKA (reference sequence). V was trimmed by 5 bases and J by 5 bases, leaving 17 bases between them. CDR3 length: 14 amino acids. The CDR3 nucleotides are TGCAGTGCTTTGGACTTAACGACGGGAGATACGCAGTATTTT. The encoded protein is CSALDLTTGDTQYF.

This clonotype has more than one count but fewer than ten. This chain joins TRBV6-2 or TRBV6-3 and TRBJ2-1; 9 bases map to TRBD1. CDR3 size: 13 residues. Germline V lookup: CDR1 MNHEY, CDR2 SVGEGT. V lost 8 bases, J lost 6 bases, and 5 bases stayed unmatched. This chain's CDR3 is CASRTGVGNEQFF. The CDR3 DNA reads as TGTGCCAGCCGGACAGGGGTTGGCAATGAGCAGTTCTTC.

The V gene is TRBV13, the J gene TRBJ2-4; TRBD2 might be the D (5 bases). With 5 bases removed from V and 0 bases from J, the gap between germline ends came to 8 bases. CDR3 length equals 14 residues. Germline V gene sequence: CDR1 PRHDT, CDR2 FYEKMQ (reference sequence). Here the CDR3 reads CASSLLVAKNIQYF. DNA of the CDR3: TGTGCCAGCAGCCTACTAGTAGCCAAAAACATTCAGTACTTC.

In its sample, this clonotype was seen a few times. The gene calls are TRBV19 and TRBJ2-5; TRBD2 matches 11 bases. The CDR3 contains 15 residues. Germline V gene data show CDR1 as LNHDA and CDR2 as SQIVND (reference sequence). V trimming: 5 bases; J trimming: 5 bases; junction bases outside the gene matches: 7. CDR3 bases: TGTGCCAGTAGTTCGCTTAGCGGGGGGGATGAGACCCAGTACTTC. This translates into CASSSLSGGDETQYF. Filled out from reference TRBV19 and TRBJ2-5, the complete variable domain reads DGGITQSPKYLFRKEGQNVTLSCEQNLNHDAMYWYRQDPGQGLRLIYYSQIVNDFQKGDIAEGYSVSREKKESFPLTVTSAQKNPTAFYLCASSSLSGGDETQYFGPGTRLLVL.

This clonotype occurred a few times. As DNA, the CDR3 is TGTGCCAGCAACCAACTAGGGCCCACCGGGGAGCTGTTTTTT. Translation gives CASNQLGPTGELFF. The chain links TRBV7-6 to TRBJ2-2, with a weak D call TRBD2 (5 bases). Trimming removed 7 bases from V and 4 bases from J, with 13 bases in between. The germline gives CDR1 SGHVS, CDR2 FNYEAQ. This CDR3 has 14 residues.

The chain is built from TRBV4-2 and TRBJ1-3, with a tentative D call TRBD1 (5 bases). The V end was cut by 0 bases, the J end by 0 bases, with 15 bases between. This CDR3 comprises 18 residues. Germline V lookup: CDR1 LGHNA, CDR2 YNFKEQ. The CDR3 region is CASSQEPGGSGSGNTIYF. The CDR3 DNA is TGTGCCAGCAGCCAAGAACCCGGGGGATCTGGCTCTGGAAACACCATATATTTT.